This entry lists 5 T cell receptor beta chains sequenced from one sample in a study of T cell responses to AZD1222 COVID-19 vaccine. Clones were read by immunoSEQ multiplex PCR, and TCRdb kept only the in-frame ones, dropping some. The sample has about 140,000 clones, 85% to 95% seen once. Specimen: peripheral blood, collected after recovery from COVID-19. The receptor source for this set is an adult who had recovered from COVID-19.

The chain employs TRBV13 and TRBJ2-7; 8 nucleotides agree with TRBD1. The germline gives CDR1 PRHDT, CDR2 FYEKMQ (reference sequence). V was clipped by 0 bases and J by 2 bases; unmatched bases: 0. The CDR3 sequence is 14 residues long. This CDR3 is CASSLGDRAYEQYF. The CDR3 DNA reads as TGTGCCAGCAGCTTAGGGGACAGGGCCTACGAGCAGTACTTC.

This chain uses TRBV6-5 with TRBJ2-3; D is uncertain. CDR1 is MNHEY, CDR2 SVGAGI, per germline. The CDR3 covers 13 residues. The V and J ends lost 6 bases and 0 bases respectively, with 7 bases between them. CDR3 in amino acids: CASRVGSTDTQYF. CDR3 DNA sequence: TGTGCCAGCAGGGTCGGGAGCACAGATACGCAGTATTTT.

The rearrangement joins TRBV4-2 to TRBJ2-3; TRBD2 matches at 13 bases. V lost 0 bases to trimming and J lost 6 bases; unmatched junction nucleotides: 3. The CDR3 contains 16 residues. CDR1 LGHNA and CDR2 YNFKEQ come from the germline V gene. Written as DNA, the CDR3 is TGTGCCAGCAGCCAAGATAGACTAGCGGGAGGTGATACGCAGTATTTT. This encodes CASSQDRLAGGDTQYF.

V and J are TRBV30 and TRBJ1-4, with D possibly being TRBD1 (6 bases). Germline-derived CDR1 and CDR2 are GTSNPN and SVGIG (reference sequence). With 5 bases removed from V and 0 bases from J, the gap between germline ends came to 16 bases. The length of the CDR3 is 16 residues. For the CDR3, the DNA is TGTGCCTGGGACACAGGGCACCTGGCAACTAATGAAAAACTGTTTTTT. Translation: CAWDTGHLATNEKLFF.

This chain uses TRBV28 with TRBJ1-5; no clear D gene. The CDR3 extends over 12 amino acids. Trimming pared 2 bases from V and 11 bases from J, leaving 10 bases between. Germline V lookup: CDR1 MDHEN, CDR2 SYDVKM. CDR3 DNA sequence: TGTGCCAGCAGTTTAGGGCAACTTACCCAGCATTTT. As protein: CASSLGQLTQHF.